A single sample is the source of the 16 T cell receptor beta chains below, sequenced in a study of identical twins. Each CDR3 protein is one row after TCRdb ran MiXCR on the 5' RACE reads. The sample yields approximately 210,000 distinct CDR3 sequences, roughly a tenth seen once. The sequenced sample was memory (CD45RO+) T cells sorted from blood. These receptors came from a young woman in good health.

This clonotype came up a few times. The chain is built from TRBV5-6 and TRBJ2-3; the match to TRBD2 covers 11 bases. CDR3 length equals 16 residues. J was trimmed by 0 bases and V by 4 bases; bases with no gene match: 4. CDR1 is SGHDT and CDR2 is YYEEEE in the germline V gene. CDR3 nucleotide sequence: TGTGCCAGCAGCGGACTAGCGGGCCCTAGCACAGATACGCAGTATTTT. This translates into CASSGLAGPSTDTQYF. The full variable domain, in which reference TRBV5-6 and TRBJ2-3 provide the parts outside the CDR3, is DAGVTQSPTHLIKTRGQQVTLRCSPKSGHDTVSWYQQALGQGPQFIFQYYEEEERQRGNFPDRFSGHQFPNYSSELNVNALLLGDSALYLCASSGLAGPSTDTQYFGPGTRLTVL.

The chain's CDR3 is CASSLASGGTDTQYF. The CDR3 DNA reads as TGTGCCAGCAGCTTAGCTAGCGGGGGAACAGATACGCAGTATTTT. The chain employs TRBV7-2 and TRBJ2-3, with 9 bases that match TRBD2. Germline-derived CDR1 and CDR2 are SGHTA and FQGNSA. This CDR3 has 15 residues. V was clipped by 0 bases and J by 3 bases; unmatched bases: 1.

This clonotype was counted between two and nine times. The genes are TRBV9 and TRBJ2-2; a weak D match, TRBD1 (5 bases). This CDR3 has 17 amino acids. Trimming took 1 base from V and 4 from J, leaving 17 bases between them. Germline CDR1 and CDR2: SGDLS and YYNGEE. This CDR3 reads CASSVRATRATTGELFF. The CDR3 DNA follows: TGTGCCAGCAGCGTAAGGGCGACCAGGGCGACCACCGGGGAGCTGTTTTTT. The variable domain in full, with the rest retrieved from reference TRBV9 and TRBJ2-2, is DSGVTQTPKHLITATGQRVTLRCSPRSGDLSVYWYQQSLDQGLQFLIQYYNGEERAKGNILERFSAQQFPDLHSELNLSSLELGDSALYFCASSVRATRATTGELFFGEGSRLTVL.

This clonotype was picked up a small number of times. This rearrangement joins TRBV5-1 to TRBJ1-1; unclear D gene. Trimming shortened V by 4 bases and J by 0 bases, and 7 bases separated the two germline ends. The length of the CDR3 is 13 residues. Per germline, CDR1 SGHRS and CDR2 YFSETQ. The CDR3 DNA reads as TGCGCCAGCAGCCACGCCTTGAACACTGAAGCTTTCTTT. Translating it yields CASSHALNTEAFF.

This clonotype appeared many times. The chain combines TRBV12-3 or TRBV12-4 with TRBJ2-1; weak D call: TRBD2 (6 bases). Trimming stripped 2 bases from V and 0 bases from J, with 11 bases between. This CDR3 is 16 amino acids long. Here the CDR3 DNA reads TGTGCCAGCAGTTTATCCGGGAGCCTCTCCTACAATGAGCAGTTCTTC. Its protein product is CASSLSGSLSYNEQFF.

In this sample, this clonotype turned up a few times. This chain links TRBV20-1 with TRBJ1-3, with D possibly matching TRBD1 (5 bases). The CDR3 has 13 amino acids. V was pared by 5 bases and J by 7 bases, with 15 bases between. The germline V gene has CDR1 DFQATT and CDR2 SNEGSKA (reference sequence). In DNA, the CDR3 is TGCAGTGCTCGGACGGGGGATTCGAACACCATATATTTT. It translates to CSARTGDSNTIYF.

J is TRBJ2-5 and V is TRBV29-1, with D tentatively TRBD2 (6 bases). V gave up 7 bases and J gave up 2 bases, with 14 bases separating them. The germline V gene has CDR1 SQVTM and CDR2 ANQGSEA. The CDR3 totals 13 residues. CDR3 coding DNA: TGCAGCGCTAAAGGTGGAGGGCAAGAGACCCAGTACTTC. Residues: CSAKGGGQETQYF.

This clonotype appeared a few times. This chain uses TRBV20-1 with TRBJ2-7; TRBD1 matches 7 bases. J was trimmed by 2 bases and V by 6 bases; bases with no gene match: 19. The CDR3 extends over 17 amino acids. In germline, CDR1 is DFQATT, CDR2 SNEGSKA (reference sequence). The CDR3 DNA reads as TGCAGTGCAGAAGACAGGGTGTCACTCCTTCCCCCCTACGAGCAGTACTTC. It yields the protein CSAEDRVSLLPPYEQYF.

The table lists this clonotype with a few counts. The CDR3 coding sequence is TGTGCCAGCGCCGCCCTAGGACTAGCCAATGAGCAGTTCTTC. Its translation: CASAALGLANEQFF. The chain couples TRBV7-7 to TRBJ2-1; 8 nucleotides match TRBD2. Germline CDR1 is SSHAT and CDR2 is FNYEAQ (reference sequence). The junction had 9 bases not matched to a gene; V was cut back by 8 bases and J by 6 bases. The CDR3 contains 14 residues.

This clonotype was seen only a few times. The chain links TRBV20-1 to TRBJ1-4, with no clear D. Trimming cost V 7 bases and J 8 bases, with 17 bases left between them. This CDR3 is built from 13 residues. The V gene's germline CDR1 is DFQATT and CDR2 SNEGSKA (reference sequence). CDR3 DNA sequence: TGCAGTGGTCAGGCGGGCGGGAGGGAAAAACTGTTTTTT. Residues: CSGQAGGREKLFF.

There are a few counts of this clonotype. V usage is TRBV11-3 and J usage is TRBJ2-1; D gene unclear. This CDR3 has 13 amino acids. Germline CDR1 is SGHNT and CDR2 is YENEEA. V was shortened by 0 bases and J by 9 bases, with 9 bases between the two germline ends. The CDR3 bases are TGTGCCAGCAGCTTAGATAAGCATAGTGAGCAGTTCTTC. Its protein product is CASSLDKHSEQFF.

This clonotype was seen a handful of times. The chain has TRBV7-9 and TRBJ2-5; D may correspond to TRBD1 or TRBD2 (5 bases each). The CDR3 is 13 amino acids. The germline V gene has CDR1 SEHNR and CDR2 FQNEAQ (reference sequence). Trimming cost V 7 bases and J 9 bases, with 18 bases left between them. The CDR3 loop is CASNGDATISQYF. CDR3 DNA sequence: TGTGCCAGCAACGGGGACGCCACTATATCCCAGTACTTC.

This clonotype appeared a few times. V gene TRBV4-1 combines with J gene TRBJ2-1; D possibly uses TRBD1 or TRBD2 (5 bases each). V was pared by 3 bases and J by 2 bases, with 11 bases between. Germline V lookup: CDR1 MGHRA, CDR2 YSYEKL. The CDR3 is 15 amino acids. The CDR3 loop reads CASSHTGTTYNEQFF. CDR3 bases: TGCGCCAGCAGCCATACCGGGACCACCTACAATGAGCAGTTCTTC.

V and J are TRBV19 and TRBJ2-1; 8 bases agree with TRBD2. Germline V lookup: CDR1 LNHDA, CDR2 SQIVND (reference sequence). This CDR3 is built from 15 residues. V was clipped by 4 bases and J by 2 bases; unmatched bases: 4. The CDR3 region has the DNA TGTGCCAGTAGTAACCGGGGGGGAGCCTACAATGAGCAGTTCTTC. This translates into CASSNRGGAYNEQFF.

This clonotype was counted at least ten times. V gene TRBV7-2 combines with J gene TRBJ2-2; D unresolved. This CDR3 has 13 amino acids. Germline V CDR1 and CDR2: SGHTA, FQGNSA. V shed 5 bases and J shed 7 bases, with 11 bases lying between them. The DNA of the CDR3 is TGTGCCAGCAGCCCAAGCGACCGCGGGGAGCTGTTTTTT. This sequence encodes CASSPSDRGELFF.

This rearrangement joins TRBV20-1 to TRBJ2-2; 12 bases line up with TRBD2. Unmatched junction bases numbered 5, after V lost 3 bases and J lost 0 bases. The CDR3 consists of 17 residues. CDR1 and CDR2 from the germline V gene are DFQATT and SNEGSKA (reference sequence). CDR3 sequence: CSARSGLAGSNTGELFF. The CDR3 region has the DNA TGCAGTGCTAGGAGCGGACTAGCGGGGTCGAACACCGGGGAGCTGTTTTTT.